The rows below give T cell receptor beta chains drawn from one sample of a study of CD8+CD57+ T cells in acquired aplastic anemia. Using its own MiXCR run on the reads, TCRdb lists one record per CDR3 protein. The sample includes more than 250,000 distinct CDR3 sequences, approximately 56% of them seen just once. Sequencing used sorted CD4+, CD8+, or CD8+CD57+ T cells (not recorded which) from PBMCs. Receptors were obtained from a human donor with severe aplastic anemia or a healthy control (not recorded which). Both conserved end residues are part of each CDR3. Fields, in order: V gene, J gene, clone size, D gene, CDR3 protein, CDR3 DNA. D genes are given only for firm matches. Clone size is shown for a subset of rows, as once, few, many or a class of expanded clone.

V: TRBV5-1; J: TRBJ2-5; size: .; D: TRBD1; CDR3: CASSLEWTGETQYF; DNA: TGCGCCAGCAGCTTGGAGTGGACAGGGGAGACCCAGTACTTC
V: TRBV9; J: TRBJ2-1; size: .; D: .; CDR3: CASSVGGGRLNEQFF; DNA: TGTGCCAGCAGCGTAGGAGGGGGGCGATTGAATGAGCAGTTCTTC
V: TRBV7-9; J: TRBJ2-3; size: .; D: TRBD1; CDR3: CASSSYRDRVTDTQYF; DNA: TGTGCCAGCAGCTCGTACCGGGACAGGGTTACAGATACGCAGTATTTT
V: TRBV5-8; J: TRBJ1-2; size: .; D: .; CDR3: CASSSTQGIHYYGYTF; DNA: TGTGCCAGCAGCTCGACACAGGGTATCCACTACTATGGCTACACCTTC
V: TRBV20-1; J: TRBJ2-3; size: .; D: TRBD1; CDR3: CSASVPGTGTTDTQYF; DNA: TGCAGTGCTAGTGTTCCCGGGACAGGGACCACAGATACGCAGTATTTT
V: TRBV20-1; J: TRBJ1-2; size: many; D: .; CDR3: CSARERGLPEGYTF; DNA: TGCAGTGCTAGAGAACGGGGGTTACCCGAGGGCTACACCTTC
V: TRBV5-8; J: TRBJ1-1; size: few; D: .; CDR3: CASSGRGAEAFF; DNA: TGTGCCAGCAGCGGCAGGGGTGCTGAAGCTTTCTTT
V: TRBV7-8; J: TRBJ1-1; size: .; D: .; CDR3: CASSLDDRDTEAFF; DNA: TGTGCCAGCAGCTTGGACGATAGGGACACTGAAGCTTTCTTT
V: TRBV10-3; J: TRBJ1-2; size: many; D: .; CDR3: CAITQASVDYGYTF; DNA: TGTGCCATCACCCAGGCCTCAGTGGACTATGGCTACACCTTC
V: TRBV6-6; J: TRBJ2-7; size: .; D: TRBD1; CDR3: CASRPGQGLYEQYF; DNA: TGTGCCAGCAGACCGGGACAGGGGTTATACGAGCAGTACTTC